This T cell receptor beta chain originates from a study of Tregs in tolerant kidney transplant recipients. The study's findings and limits: No direct test of biological reproducibility was done here. Activated donor B cell expansion appeared to reveal the most relevant donor-specific TCRbeta repertoire. Validation in larger populations is needed because few patients were studied.

On this clone itself: The antigen is undetermined.

TCRdb's table, derived via immunoSEQ multiplex PCR, lists solely in-frame clones and lacks some. The sample contains 240,000 or so clones, roughly 80% of which appear only once. Thawed PBMCs were FACS-sorted into unstimulated CD4+CD25+CD127- regulatory T cells, CD4+CD25- non-regulatory cells, CD4 and CD8 cells. This receptor was obtained from a human donor in good health. The source material was CD4+ T cells from blood.

CDR3 DNA sequence: TGCAGTGCTCGTATGAACACTGAAGCTTTCTTT. This encodes CSARMNTEAFF. V usage is TRBV20-1 and J usage is TRBJ1-1; D is unclear. Germline V gives CDR1 DFQATT, CDR2 SNEGSKA (reference sequence). V was trimmed by 5 bases and J by 0 bases, leaving 4 bases between them. The CDR3 runs to 11 residues.